Listed below are T cell receptor beta chains from one sample, sequenced in a study of shared clonotypes between healthy human individuals. The data were produced by immunoSEQ multiplex PCR, yet TCRdb's version contains in-frame clones alone and is incomplete. Among approximately 2,000,000 clones listed, around 90% were seen once. Sequenced: naive CD4+ T cells from PBMCs. Receptors originate from a man aged 18 to 30 in good health. Some clones in this sample may be carry-over from other donors' samples. The CDR3 runs from the conserved cysteine through the conserved F or W. The order of the fields is V gene, clone size, D gene, J gene, CDR3 protein, CDR3 DNA. The D gene is left open where the match is weak. Clone size appears in some rows only: once, few, many, or a class for an expanded clone.

V gene: TRBV6-6; clone size: .; D gene: .; J gene: TRBJ2-3; CDR3 protein: CASSYVGRATGTQYF; CDR3 DNA: TGTGCCAGCAGTTACGTAGGGCGGGCCACAGGTACGCAGTATTTT
V gene: TRBV6-5; clone size: once; D gene: TRBD2; J gene: TRBJ2-7; CDR3 protein: CASSYFGTSGSYEQYF; CDR3 DNA: TGTGCCAGCAGTTACTTCGGGACTAGCGGGAGTTACGAGCAGTACTTC
V gene: TRBV11-2; clone size: .; D gene: TRBD1; J gene: TRBJ1-1; CDR3 protein: CASSTGTGSAPEAFF; CDR3 DNA: TGTGCCAGCAGCACGGGGACAGGGTCGGCCCCTGAAGCTTTCTTT
V gene: TRBV30; clone size: .; D gene: TRBD1; J gene: TRBJ2-5; CDR3 protein: CAWSRGTGEETQYF; CDR3 DNA: TGTGCCTGGAGTAGAGGGACAGGGGAAGAGACCCAGTACTTC
V gene: TRBV7-2; clone size: .; D gene: .; J gene: TRBJ2-7; CDR3 protein: CASSFSGAHEQYF; CDR3 DNA: TGTGCCAGCAGCTTTAGTGGGGCCCACGAGCAGTACTTC
V gene: TRBV5-4; clone size: once; D gene: TRBD1; J gene: TRBJ1-2; CDR3 protein: CASSPAGGQIYGYTF; CDR3 DNA: TGTGCCAGCAGCCCGGCAGGGGGCCAGATTTATGGCTACACCTTC
V gene: TRBV6-1; clone size: .; D gene: .; J gene: TRBJ1-1; CDR3 protein: CASLYRGPEAFF; CDR3 DNA: TGTGCCAGCCTATATAGGGGCCCTGAAGCTTTCTTT
V gene: TRBV28; clone size: .; D gene: .; J gene: TRBJ2-7; CDR3 protein: CASIGARSSYEQYF; CDR3 DNA: TGTGCCAGCATCGGTGCGAGGAGCTCCTACGAGCAGTACTTC
V gene: TRBV18; clone size: .; D gene: .; J gene: TRBJ2-5; CDR3 protein: CASSPMAGGETQYF; CDR3 DNA: TGTGCCAGCTCACCAATGGCAGGAGGAGAGACCCAGTACTTC
V gene: TRBV28; clone size: .; D gene: TRBD1; J gene: TRBJ2-2; CDR3 protein: CASLKGGAGTGELFF; CDR3 DNA: TGTGCCAGCCTAAAAGGGGGCGCCGGTACCGGGGAGCTGTTTTTT
V gene: TRBV6-5; clone size: .; D gene: .; J gene: TRBJ1-2; CDR3 protein: CASSEDGRGTGYTF; CDR3 DNA: TGTGCCAGCAGCGAGGACGGTCGGGGAACTGGCTACACCTTC
V gene: TRBV11-2; clone size: .; D gene: .; J gene: TRBJ2-1; CDR3 protein: CASSLDLADEQFF; CDR3 DNA: TGTGCCAGCAGCTTAGATCTGGCTGATGAGCAGTTCTTC
V gene: TRBV7-3; clone size: .; D gene: .; J gene: TRBJ1-1; CDR3 protein: CASSLGGRSGAFF; CDR3 DNA: TGTGCCAGCAGCTTAGGCGGACGGAGCGGAGCTTTCTTT
V gene: TRBV7-2; clone size: .; D gene: .; J gene: TRBJ1-5; CDR3 protein: CASSIQGIANQPQHF; CDR3 DNA: TGTGCCAGCAGCATTCAGGGAATAGCAAATCAGCCCCAGCATTTT
V gene: TRBV7-9; clone size: .; D gene: .; J gene: TRBJ2-7; CDR3 protein: CASTSARAGDTYEQYF; CDR3 DNA: TGTGCCAGCACCTCCGCGAGGGCGGGGGACACCTACGAGCAGTACTTC
V gene: TRBV18; clone size: .; D gene: .; J gene: TRBJ2-3; CDR3 protein: CASSRLGRVTDTQYF; CDR3 DNA: TGTGCCAGCTCCCGTTTGGGTAGGGTGACAGATACGCAGTATTTT
V gene: TRBV30; clone size: .; D gene: .; J gene: TRBJ2-1; CDR3 protein: CAWSLGQYNEQFF; CDR3 DNA: TGTGCCTGGAGTCTCGGACAGTACAATGAGCAGTTCTTC
V gene: TRBV7-3; clone size: .; D gene: .; J gene: TRBJ2-7; CDR3 protein: CASSPRGGGYEQYF; CDR3 DNA: TGTGCCAGCAGCCCTAGGGGAGGGGGCTACGAGCAGTACTTC
V gene: TRBV6-4; clone size: .; D gene: .; J gene: TRBJ1-4; CDR3 protein: CASSRARGEKLFF; CDR3 DNA: TGTGCCAGCAGTCGGGCCCGGGGTGAAAAACTGTTTTTT
V gene: TRBV15; clone size: .; D gene: .; J gene: TRBJ1-1; CDR3 protein: CATSRKNRAASTEAFF; CDR3 DNA: TGTGCCACCAGCAGGAAGAACAGGGCGGCGAGCACTGAAGCTTTCTTT
V gene: TRBV18; clone size: .; D gene: TRBD1; J gene: TRBJ1-5; CDR3 protein: CASSPSRDRGPHQPQHF; CDR3 DNA: TGTGCCAGCTCACCTTCCCGGGACAGGGGGCCACATCAGCCCCAGCATTTT
V gene: TRBV28; clone size: .; D gene: TRBD2; J gene: TRBJ2-7; CDR3 protein: CASSFQGLAGVEQYF; CDR3 DNA: TGTGCCAGCAGTTTCCAGGGACTAGCGGGAGTAGAGCAGTACTTC
V gene: TRBV29-1; clone size: .; D gene: TRBD2; J gene: TRBJ2-1; CDR3 protein: CSARGGGGLETTNEQFF; CDR3 DNA: TGCAGCGCCCGTGGGGGGGGTGGACTAGAAACCACCAATGAGCAGTTCTTC
V gene: TRBV28; clone size: .; D gene: .; J gene: TRBJ2-7; CDR3 protein: CASSLVPTETYEQYF; CDR3 DNA: TGTGCCAGCAGTTTGGTTCCAACTGAAACCTACGAGCAGTACTTC
V gene: TRBV28; clone size: .; D gene: .; J gene: TRBJ1-5; CDR3 protein: CASRGQDISNQPQHF; CDR3 DNA: TGTGCCAGCCGGGGGCAGGATATCAGCAATCAGCCCCAGCATTTT
V gene: TRBV9; clone size: .; D gene: TRBD2; J gene: TRBJ2-3; CDR3 protein: CASSVGASGIADTQYF; CDR3 DNA: TGTGCCAGCAGCGTAGGGGCTAGCGGGATCGCAGATACGCAGTATTTT